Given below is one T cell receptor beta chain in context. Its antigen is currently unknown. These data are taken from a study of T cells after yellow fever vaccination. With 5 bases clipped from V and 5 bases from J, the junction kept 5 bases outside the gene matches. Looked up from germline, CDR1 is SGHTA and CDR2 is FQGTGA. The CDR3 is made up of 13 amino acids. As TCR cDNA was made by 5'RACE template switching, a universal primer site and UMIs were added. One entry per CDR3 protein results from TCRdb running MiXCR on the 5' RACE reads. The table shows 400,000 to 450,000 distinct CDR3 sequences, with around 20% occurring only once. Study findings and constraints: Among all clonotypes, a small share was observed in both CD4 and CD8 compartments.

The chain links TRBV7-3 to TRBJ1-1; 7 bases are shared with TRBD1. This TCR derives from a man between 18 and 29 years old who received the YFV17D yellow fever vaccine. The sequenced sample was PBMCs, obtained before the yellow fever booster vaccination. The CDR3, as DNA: TGTGCCAGCAGCGCGACAGGGTTTACTGAAGCTTTCTTT. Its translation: CASSATGFTEAFF.